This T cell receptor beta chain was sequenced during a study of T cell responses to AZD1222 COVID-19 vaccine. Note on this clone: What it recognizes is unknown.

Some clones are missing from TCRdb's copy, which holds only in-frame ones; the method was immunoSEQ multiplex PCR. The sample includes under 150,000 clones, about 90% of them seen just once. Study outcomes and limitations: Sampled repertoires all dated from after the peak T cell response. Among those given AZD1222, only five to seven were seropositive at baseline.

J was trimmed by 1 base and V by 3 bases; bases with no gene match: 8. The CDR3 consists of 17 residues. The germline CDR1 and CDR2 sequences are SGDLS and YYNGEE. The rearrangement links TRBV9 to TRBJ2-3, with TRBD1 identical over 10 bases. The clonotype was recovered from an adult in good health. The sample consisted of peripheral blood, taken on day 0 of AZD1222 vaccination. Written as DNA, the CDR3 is TGTGCCAGCAGCGACAACGGGGACAGGGGTGGCACAGATACGCAGTATTTT. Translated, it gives CASSDNGDRGGTDTQYF.